Described below is a single T cell receptor (beta chain) sequence and its context. Seattle enrolled patients during active infection and tracked them longitudinally. This entry is derived from a study of blood T cell repertoires in COVID-19. In the original processing: Amplification of reference gene primers was used by the study to estimate nucleated cell counts. This table comes from immunoSEQ multiplex PCR, and its TCRdb copy is limited to in-frame clones, with some not included. V, J and clone size were drawn from that table, and D and trimming were deduced from the DNA. The repertoire consists of tens of thousands of clones, with about nine tenths occurring once and the leading ten covering under 25%. The CDR3 length is 16 residues. Germline CDR1 is SGHDT and CDR2 is YYEEEE. V trimming: 5 bases; J trimming: 8 bases; junction bases outside the gene matches: 15.

Material for sequencing was peripheral blood. The sequence was obtained from a woman over 75 with COVID-19, enrolled during active disease. V is TRBV5-6 and J is TRBJ1-3; 8 positions agree with TRBD1. CDR3 region: CASRRMDRAPPHTIYF. Here the CDR3 DNA reads TGTGCCAGCAGGAGGATGGACAGGGCCCCTCCGCACACCATATATTTT. Supplemented by reference TRBV5-6 and TRBJ1-3, the full variable domain reads DAGVTQSPTHLIKTRGQQVTLRCSPKSGHDTVSWYQQALGQGPQFIFQYYEEEERQRGNFPDRFSGHQFPNYSSELNVNALLLGDSALYLCASRRMDRAPPHTIYFGEGSWLTVV.